The clone carrying this T cell receptor beta chain was found a few times. Its antigen remains unknown. Via MiXCR, TCRdb re-called the 5' RACE reads, giving one row per CDR3 protein. This repertoire shows about 430,000 distinct CDR3 sequences, more than 15% found once; its top ten account for 20% to 25%. This sample was taken from a study of T-cell memory formation after mild COVID-19. Background on the study: Clusters were largely donor specific.

Germline V CDR1 and CDR2: MNHEY, SMNVEV (reference sequence). With 3 bases removed from V and 9 bases from J, the gap between germline ends came to 12 bases. The CDR3 sequence is 14 residues long. Study-wide findings and caveats: There were some responding clones in pre-infection memory, which suggested that cross-reactive memory had joined. Clones that got smaller from day 15 to 85 had even CD4/CD8, while clones growing later tipped toward CD4+.

The sample taken for sequencing was PBMCs or a T cell subset sorted from them (not recorded which). This clonotype was sampled from a man aged 18 to 35 who had mild COVID-19 (a few samples of this study predate the infection). Cell type and time point are not known. The chain joins TRBV27 to TRBJ1-6, with D unclear. Here the CDR3 reads CASSLLPGGSPLHF. The CDR3 DNA is TGTGCCAGCAGTTTGCTGCCGGGCGGTTCACCCCTCCACTTT.